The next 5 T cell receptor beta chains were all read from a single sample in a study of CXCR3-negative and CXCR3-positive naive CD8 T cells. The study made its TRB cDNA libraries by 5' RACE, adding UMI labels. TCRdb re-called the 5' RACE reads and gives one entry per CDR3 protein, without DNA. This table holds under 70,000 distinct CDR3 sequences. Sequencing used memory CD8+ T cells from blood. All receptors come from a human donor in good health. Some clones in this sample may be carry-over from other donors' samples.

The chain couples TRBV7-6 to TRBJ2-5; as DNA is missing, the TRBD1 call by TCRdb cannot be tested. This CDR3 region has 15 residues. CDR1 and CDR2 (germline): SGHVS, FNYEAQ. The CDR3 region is CASSQVRDSGQTQYF.

The CDR3 here is CASSQDLQAPTNEKLFF. This chain connects TRBV4-3 to TRBJ1-4. This CDR3 has 17 amino acids. Germline CDR1 reads LGHNA; CDR2 reads YSLEER.

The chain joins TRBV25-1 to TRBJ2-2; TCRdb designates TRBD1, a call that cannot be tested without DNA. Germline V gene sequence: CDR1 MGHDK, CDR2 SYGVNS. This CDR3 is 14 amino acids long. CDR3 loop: CASSEYRDTGELFF.

The CDR3: CAGSFGTGHQETQYF. The chain couples TRBV28 to TRBJ2-5; TCRdb's D gene call, TRBD1, goes unchecked for lack of DNA. Germline CDR1 and CDR2: MDHEN and SYDVKM. The CDR3 has 15 residues.

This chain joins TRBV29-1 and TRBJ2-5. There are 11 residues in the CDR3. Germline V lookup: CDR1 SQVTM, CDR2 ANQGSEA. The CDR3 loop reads CSGWYQETQYF.